What follows is one TCR beta chain and its context. These data belong to a study of blood T cell repertoires in COVID-19. The wider study: Donors in the United States, Italy and Spain gave samples during acute or convalescent COVID-19. In each case, the material was cDNA or gDNA derived from T cells, B-cell-depleted T cells, or PBMCs.

CDR3 length: 15 residues. Germline V CDR1 and CDR2: LNHDA, SQIVND (reference sequence). With V trimmed by 5 bases and J by 1 base, 7 bases remained unmatched. Authors' analysis steps: Nucleated cell number was recorded as an estimate derived from reference gene primer amplification. Clones were read by immunoSEQ multiplex PCR, and TCRdb kept only the in-frame ones, dropping some. V and J calls and clone size come straight from that table; D and trimming were deduced from the DNA. The sample records more than 85,000 clones, approximately 85% being singletons. Sequencing used peripheral blood. The J gene is TRBJ1-1, the V gene TRBV19; 7 bases match TRBD1. This TCR came from a woman aged 55-70 years with acute or convalescent COVID-19. Written as DNA, the CDR3 is TGTGCCAGTAGTGCTCGCCGACAGGGGAACACTGAAGCTTTCTTT. This sequence encodes CASSARRQGNTEAFF.